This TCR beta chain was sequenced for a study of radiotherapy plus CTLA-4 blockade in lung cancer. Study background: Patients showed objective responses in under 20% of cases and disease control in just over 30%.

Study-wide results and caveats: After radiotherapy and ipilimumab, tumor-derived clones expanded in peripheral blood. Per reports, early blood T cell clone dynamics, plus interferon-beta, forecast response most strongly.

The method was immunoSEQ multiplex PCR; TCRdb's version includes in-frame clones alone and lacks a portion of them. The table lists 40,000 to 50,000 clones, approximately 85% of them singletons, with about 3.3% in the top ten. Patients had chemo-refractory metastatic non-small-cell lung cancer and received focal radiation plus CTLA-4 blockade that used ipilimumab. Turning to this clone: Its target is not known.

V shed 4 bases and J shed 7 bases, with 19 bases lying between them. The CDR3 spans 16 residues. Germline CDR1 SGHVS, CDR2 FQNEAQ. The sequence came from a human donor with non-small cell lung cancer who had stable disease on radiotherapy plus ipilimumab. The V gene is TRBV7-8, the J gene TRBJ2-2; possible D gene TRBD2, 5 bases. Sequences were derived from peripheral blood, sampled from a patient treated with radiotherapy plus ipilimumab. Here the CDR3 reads CASSSKLRAEGGELFF. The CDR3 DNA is TGTGCCAGCAGCTCCAAATTGAGGGCCGAAGGCGGGGAGCTGTTTTTT.